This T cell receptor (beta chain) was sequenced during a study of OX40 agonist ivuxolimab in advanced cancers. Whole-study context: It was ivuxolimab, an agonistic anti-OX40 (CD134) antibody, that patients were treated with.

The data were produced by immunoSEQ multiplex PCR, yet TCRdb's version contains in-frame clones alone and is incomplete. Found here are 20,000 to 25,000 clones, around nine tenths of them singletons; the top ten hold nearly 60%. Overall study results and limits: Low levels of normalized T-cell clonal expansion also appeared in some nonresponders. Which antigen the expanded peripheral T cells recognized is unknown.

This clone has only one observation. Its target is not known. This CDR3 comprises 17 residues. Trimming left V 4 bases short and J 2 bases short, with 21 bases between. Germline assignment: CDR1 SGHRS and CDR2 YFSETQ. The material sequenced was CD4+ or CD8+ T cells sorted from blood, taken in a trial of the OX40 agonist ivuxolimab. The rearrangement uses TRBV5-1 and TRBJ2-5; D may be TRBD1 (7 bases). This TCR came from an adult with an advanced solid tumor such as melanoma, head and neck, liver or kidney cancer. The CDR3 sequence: CASSPLGGGISQETQYF. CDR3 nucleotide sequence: TGCGCCAGCAGCCCTCTTGGAGGGGGCATATCACAAGAGACCCAGTACTTC.